This passage covers 16 T cell receptor beta chains from one sample sequenced in a study of cytomegalovirus exposure and HLA in healthy donors. Primers: 60 Vbeta forward and 13 Jbeta reverse. TCRdb keeps only in-frame clones here, not all; method: immunoSEQ multiplex PCR. Of about 160,000 clones in the sample, approximately 76% were seen once. The material sequenced was PBMCs. The receptors were sampled from a man in his fifties or sixties in good health and CMV-seronegative.

This clone was seen only once. V is TRBV5-1 and J is TRBJ2-5; 13 bases fit TRBD2. The germline gives CDR1 SGHRS, CDR2 YFSETQ. This CDR3 region has 18 residues. The trim removed 5 bases at V and 2 bases at J, leaving 12 bases unmatched. CDR3 in amino acids: CASSWGTSGVRLQETQYF. The DNA of the CDR3 is TGCGCCAGCAGTTGGGGGACTAGCGGGGTTCGGTTGCAAGAGACCCAGTACTTC.

This clone has only one observation. CDR3 DNA: TGTGCCAGCAGCGGGTTATCCTACAATGAGCAGTTCTTC. Protein: CASSGLSYNEQFF. This chain uses TRBV6-5 with TRBJ2-1; D call uncertain. The V end was cut by 6 bases, the J end by 1 base, with 7 bases between. Germline V gives CDR1 MNHEY, CDR2 SVGAGI. The CDR3 sequence is 13 residues long.

The chain carries TRBV6-5 and TRBJ2-5; 8 nucleotides match TRBD1. The J call may not be correct, given that the DNA end is closer to TRBJ2-7. CDR3 length: 15 residues. The germline gives CDR1 MNHEY, CDR2 SVGAGI. Here the CDR3 reads CASSSDRGGSYEQYF. Written as DNA, the CDR3 is TGTGCCAGCAGCTCCGACAGGGGTGGGTCCTACGAGCAGTACTTC.

V usage is TRBV28 and J usage is TRBJ2-2; TRBD1 aligns across 10 bases. Germline CDR1 is MDHEN and CDR2 is SYDVKM. The CDR3 is 16 amino acids. V shed 6 bases and J 5 bases; nucleotides not matched to a gene: 9. CDR3 protein: CASRSTGTGETGELFF. For the CDR3, the DNA is TGTGCCAGCAGAAGCACCGGGACAGGGGAAACCGGGGAGCTGTTTTTT. Drawing the rest from reference TRBV28 and TRBJ2-2, the complete variable domain is DVKVTQSSRYLVKRTGEKVFLECVQDMDHENMFWYRQDPGLGLRLIYFSYDVKMKEKGDIPEGYSVSREKKERFSLILESASTNQTSMYLCASRSTGTGETGELFFGEGSRLTVL.

The chain joins TRBV4-3 to TRBJ2-3; D unresolved. The V and J ends lost 0 bases and 0 bases respectively, with 7 bases between them. This CDR3 has 15 amino acids. Germline V gives CDR1 LGHNA, CDR2 YSLEER. CDR3 residues: CASSQDFGSTDTQYF. CDR3 bases: TGCGCCAGCAGCCAAGATTTCGGGAGCACAGATACGCAGTATTTT.

The chain joins TRBV5-6 to TRBJ1-2, with a possible D match to TRBD1 (5 bases). Germline loops: CDR1 SGHDT, CDR2 YYEEEE. The CDR3 extends over 13 amino acids. V lost 1 base and J 8 bases, leaving 12 bases between the germline ends. The CDR3 DNA is TGTGCCAGCAGCTTGAGGGCGACAGTCGGCTACACCTTC. Translated: CASSLRATVGYTF.

The chain couples TRBV30 to TRBJ2-3, with unresolved D. V was trimmed by 2 bases and J by 2 bases, leaving 8 bases between them. The CDR3 totals 13 residues. Germline CDR1 GTSNPN, CDR2 SVGIG (reference sequence). Written as DNA, the CDR3 is TGTGCCTGGAGTAGAGTCCACACAGATACGCAGTATTTT. It yields the protein CAWSRVHTDTQYF.

The V and J genes are TRBV7-9 and TRBJ2-5; 11 nucleotides match TRBD2. Germline CDR1 reads SEHNR; CDR2 reads FQNEAQ (reference sequence). CDR3 length: 15 amino acids. V was pared by 4 bases and J by 4 bases, with 5 bases of the junction left unmatched. The CDR3 protein is CASSSLTSGGETQYF. DNA for the CDR3: TGTGCCAGCAGCTCCCTCACTAGCGGGGGAGAGACCCAGTACTTC. The full variable domain, completed using reference TRBV7-9 and TRBJ2-5, is DTGVSQNPRHKITKRGQNVTFRCDPISEHNRLYWYRQTLGQGPEFLTYFQNEAQLEKSRLLSDRFSAERPKGSFSTLEIQRTEQGDSAMYLCASSSLTSGGETQYFGPGTRLLVL.

J is TRBJ1-3 and V is TRBV29-1; D is unresolved. This CDR3 has 14 residues. Germline assignment: CDR1 SQVTM and CDR2 ANQGSEA. Trimming cost V 5 bases and J 0 bases, with 11 bases left between them. The CDR3 coding sequence is TGCAGCGTTCTCTCCACTTACTCTGGAAACACCATATATTTT. It translates to CSVLSTYSGNTIYF.

Comment on this clone: Mismatch with germline at one junction end may stem from a read error. The chain links TRBV6-5 to TRBJ1-2; 8 nucleotides match TRBD1. In germline, CDR1 is MNHEY, CDR2 SVGAGI. The CDR3 has 15 residues. The CDR3 nucleotides are TGTGCCAGCAGTTTCTCAGGGGGCGATAACTATAGCTACACCTTC. Its protein product is CASSFSGGDNYSYTF.

The V call is TRBV18, the J call TRBJ2-7; D is undetermined. The CDR3 is 13 amino acids. V gave up 3 bases and J gave up 11 bases, with 17 bases separating them. Germline assignment: CDR1 KGHSH and CDR2 LQKENI. The CDR3 DNA reads TGTGCCAGCTCACCGGCCTCAGGCTATCGTGAGTACTTC. This codes for CASSPASGYREYF.

DNA for the CDR3: TGTGCCTGGACCACCTTAGGGGCTTGGACTGAAGCTTTCTTT. It codes for CAWTTLGAWTEAFF. This chain links TRBV30 with TRBJ1-1; TRBD1 might be the D (5 bases). The CDR3 contains 14 residues. The V gene lost 4 bases and the J gene lost 5 bases, with 17 bases spanning the gap. Germline V lookup: CDR1 GTSNPN, CDR2 SVGIG (reference sequence).

J is TRBJ1-6 and V is TRBV27; TRBD1 aligns across 8 bases. V gave up 7 bases and J gave up 9 bases; unmatched junction bases: 11. This CDR3 has 15 residues. Germline-derived CDR1 and CDR2 are MNHEY and SMNVEV (reference sequence). The chain's CDR3 is CASIQSGQVSSPLHF. The CDR3 nucleotides read TGTGCCAGCATTCAGTCGGGACAGGTCTCTTCACCCCTCCACTTT.

The gene calls are TRBV9 and TRBJ2-1, with D possibly matching TRBD2 (7 bases). Trimming left V 7 bases short and J 5 bases short, with 16 bases between. The CDR3 length is 14 residues. The germline V gene encodes CDR1 SGDLS and CDR2 YYNGEE. CDR3 amino acids: CASGGGGPDNEQFF. CDR3 nucleotide sequence: TGTGCCAGCGGTGGGGGGGGGCCTGACAATGAGCAGTTCTTC.

This clone was seen more than once but under ten times. The rearrangement joins TRBV27 to TRBJ2-1, with 11 bases identical to TRBD2. The CDR3 extends over 15 amino acids. Looked up from germline, CDR1 is MNHEY and CDR2 is SMNVEV (reference sequence). V lost 6 bases and J lost 2; bases outside the gene matches: 3. The CDR3, as DNA: TGTGCCAGCAGACCGACTAGCGGGACCTACAATGAGCAGTTCTTC. Its translation is CASRPTSGTYNEQFF.

In its sample, this clone was seen a few times. The rearrangement links TRBV7-2 to TRBJ2-7, with TRBD2 matching over 11 bases. The CDR3 sequence is 16 residues long. Germline V lookup: CDR1 SGHTA, CDR2 FQGNSA. The V and J ends lost 1 base and 2 bases, in that order; junction bases with no gene match: 4. The DNA of the CDR3 is TGTGCCAGCAGCTTAGACCTAGCGGGAGGAACCTACGAGCAGTACTTC. Its protein product is CASSLDLAGGTYEQYF.